In this sample, the clone carrying this TCR beta chain turned up a few times. Its antigen is still unknown. CDR3-region Arm-PCR and iRepertoire HTBI primers produced the TCR beta libraries. One entry per CDR3 protein, called by TCRdb with MiXCR from the multiplex PCR reads. Among roughly 320,000 distinct CDR3 sequences listed, approximately 15% were seen once. Time point given: newly diagnosed GD, antithyroid drugs for less than 3 months. Scientists built the TCR library using RNA that was extracted from PBMCs. This specimen belongs to a study of regulatory T cells in long-lasting Graves disease. CDR1 is DFQATT, CDR2 SNEGSKA, per germline (reference sequence). V lost 4 bases, J lost 5 bases, and 4 bases stayed unmatched. This CDR3 region has 13 residues. General study points: There was favoring of TRBV28, TRBJ1-2 and TRBJ2-5 in persistent disease.

The data also belong to a second study, concerning T cells in Graves' hyperthyroidism and ophthalmopathy. That report notes: Primed by the HTBI set, a first-round RT-PCR was run on the TCR CDR3.

The sample in question was peripheral blood mononuclear cells (PBMCs), obtained at new diagnosis, from a patient treated with antithyroid drugs. The rearrangement joins TRBV20-1 to TRBJ2-3; 9 bases fit TRBD1. The clonotype originates from a man aged 40-55 years with Graves disease. CDR3 region: CSATDRGGDTQYF. Written as DNA, the CDR3 is TGCAGTGCTACGGACAGGGGAGGAGATACGCAGTATTTT.